Described below is a single TCR beta chain sequence and its context. Clones were sequenced by immunoSEQ multiplex PCR, and TCRdb holds only the in-frame ones, with some missing. The data hold some 28,000 clones, with about 80% observed a single time. This sample is drawn from a study of control samples from healthy donors and cancer patients. The receptor comes from a man aged 55 to 70 with head and neck cancer. What was sequenced was PBMCs.

CDR3 region: CASSGYRGANTEAFF. DNA for the CDR3: TGTGCCAGCAGCGGGTACAGGGGGGCCAACACTGAAGCTTTCTTT. The chain has TRBV7-2 and TRBJ1-1, with TRBD1 matching over 8 bases. V shed 5 bases and J 2 bases; nucleotides not matched to a gene: 7. This CDR3 has 15 amino acids. CDR1 and CDR2 (germline): SGHTA, FQGNSA.